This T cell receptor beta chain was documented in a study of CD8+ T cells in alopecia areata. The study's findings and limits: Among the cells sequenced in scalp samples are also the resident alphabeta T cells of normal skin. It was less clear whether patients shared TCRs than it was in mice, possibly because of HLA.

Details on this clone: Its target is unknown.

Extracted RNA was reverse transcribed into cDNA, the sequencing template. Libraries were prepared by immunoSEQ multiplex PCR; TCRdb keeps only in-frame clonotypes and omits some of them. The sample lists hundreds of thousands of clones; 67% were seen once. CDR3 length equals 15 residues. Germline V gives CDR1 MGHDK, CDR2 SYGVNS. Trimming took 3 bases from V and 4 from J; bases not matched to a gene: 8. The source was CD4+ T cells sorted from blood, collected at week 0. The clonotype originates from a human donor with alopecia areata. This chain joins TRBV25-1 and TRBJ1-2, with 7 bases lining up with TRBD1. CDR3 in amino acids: CASSDRLGQVYGYTF. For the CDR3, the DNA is TGTGCCAGCAGTGACCGCCTCGGACAGGTCTATGGCTACACCTTC.